The T cell receptor (beta chain) described here comes from a study of blood T cell repertoires in COVID-19. Study at large: The samples span acute and convalescent COVID-19 from the United States, Italy and Spain.

Original analysis: Estimation of nucleated cell counts was performed using reference gene primer amplification. Clones were sequenced by immunoSEQ multiplex PCR, and TCRdb holds only the in-frame ones, with some missing. Clone size and the V and J calls come from that table; the DNA yielded D and trimming. This sample has tens of thousands of clones, with about four fifths found just once. Germline CDR1 reads LNHNV; CDR2 reads YYDKDF (reference sequence). The CDR3 has 14 residues. A note on this clone: Relative to the germline gene, one junction end is altered; a read error may explain this.

Sequenced input: peripheral blood. This chain connects TRBV15 to TRBJ2-3; the D gene is possibly TRBD2 (6 bases). The sequence was collected from a man aged 65 to 85 with acute or convalescent COVID-19. Written as DNA, the CDR3 is TGTGCCGCCAGTAGCGGAGAGTCCACAGATACGCAGTATTTT. Its protein is CAASSGESTDTQYF.